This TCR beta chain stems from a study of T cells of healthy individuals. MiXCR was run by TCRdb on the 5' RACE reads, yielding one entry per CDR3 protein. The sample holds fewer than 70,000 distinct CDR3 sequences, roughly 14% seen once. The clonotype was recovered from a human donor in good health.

The CDR3 reads CASSEILGGSVTGELFF. Here the CDR3 DNA reads TGTGCCAGCAGCGAAATTCTCGGAGGCTCGGTCACCGGGGAGCTGTTTTTT. The chain couples TRBV7-7 to TRBJ2-2; possibly TRBD2 for D (5 bases). With 5 bases removed from V and 4 bases from J, the gap between germline ends came to 20 bases. Germline CDR1 is SSHAT and CDR2 is FNYEAQ (reference sequence). This CDR3 is built from 17 residues.